This TCR beta chain was identified during a study of glioma-infiltrating T cells. In the study overall: WHO grade II oligodendrogliomas or astrocytomas, plus non-recurrent WHO grade IV glioblastomas, were sampled.

TCR alpha and beta CDR3 regions were amplified from RNA using iRepertoire nested multiplex PCR. Each CDR3 protein is one row after TCRdb ran MiXCR on the multiplex PCR reads. The profile shows more than 300,000 distinct CDR3 sequences, 41% of them singletons. The CDR3 has 14 residues. With 4 bases clipped from V and 8 bases from J, the junction kept 7 bases outside the gene matches. CDR1 and CDR2 from the germline V gene are SGHNT and YYREEE (reference sequence). The origin of this receptor is a human donor with low-grade glioma or glioblastoma, undergoing nonglioma brain surgery, or in good health (not recorded which). The specimen sequenced was glioma tissue, nonneoplastic brain tissue, or PBMCs (not recorded which). This sequence joins TRBV5-4 and TRBJ2-1, with 9 bases identical to TRBD1. This CDR3 is CASSPRTGVDEQFF. Written as DNA, the CDR3 is TGTGCCAGCAGCCCTAGGACAGGGGTTGATGAGCAGTTCTTC.